Listed below are T cell receptor beta chains from one sample, sequenced in a study of blood T cell repertoires in COVID-19. The table came from immunoSEQ multiplex PCR; TCRdb's copy has only in-frame clones and leaves some out. The data hold hundreds of thousands of clones, with 70% to 90% observed a single time. Input material: peripheral blood. The receptors come from a woman between 18 and 30 years old who had recovered from COVID-19. Both conserved end residues are part of each CDR3. Fields, in order: V gene, J gene, clone size, D gene, CDR3 DNA, CDR3 protein. The D gene is left open where the match is weak. Clone size is given for some rows only: seen once, a few or many times, or a class if the clone is expanded.

TRBV5-1	TRBJ2-7	once	-	TGCGCCAGCAGCTTGGCGCGGGGTGACAAGCAGTACTTC	CASSLARGDKQYF
TRBV5-6	TRBJ1-2	-	-	TGTGCCAGCGGACCAGGGGTTCGGGGCTACACCTTC	CASGPGVRGYTF
TRBV6-1	TRBJ2-5	-	TRBD2	TGTGCCAGCAGTGAAGGGACTAGCGGGAGCCAAGAGACCCAGTACTTC	CASSEGTSGSQETQYF
TRBV19	TRBJ1-2	-	TRBD1	TGTGCCAGTAGTATGACAGGGCTATCATTTTTATATGGCTACACCTTC	CASSMTGLSFLYGYTF
TRBV2	TRBJ2-2	-	TRBD2	TGTGCCAGCAGGTCCGAAGCGGGAGGGATAACCGGGGAGCTGTTTTTT	CASRSEAGGITGELFF
TRBV19	TRBJ1-3	-	TRBD1	TGTGCCACCAGACTACAGGGGGCCTCTGGAAACACCATATATTTT	CATRLQGASGNTIYF
TRBV9	TRBJ1-2	-	TRBD1	TGTGCCAGCAGCTCAAGCCCTATGGACAGGGGGGACGTCGACTATGGCTACACCTTC	CASSSSPMDRGDVDYGYTF
TRBV3-1/TRBV3-2	TRBJ2-3	-	TRBD1	TGTGCCAGCAGCCTAATACCGGGACAGGGTATAGATACGCAGTATTTT	CASSLIPGQGIDTQYF
TRBV7-7	TRBJ2-2	-	-	TGTGCCAGCAGCTTAGGAGCTGCGGGTGTCCCCACCGGGGAGCTGTTTTTT	CASSLGAAGVPTGELFF
TRBV15	TRBJ1-1	-	TRBD1	TGTGCCACCAGCAGAGAAGGGCTAATCGGGACAGACACTGAAGCTTTCTTT	CATSREGLIGTDTEAFF
TRBV6-2/TRBV6-3	TRBJ2-3	once	-	TGTGCCAGCAGTTACTCGGGGCTTGACGCAGATACGCAGTATTTT	CASSYSGLDADTQYF
TRBV6-1	TRBJ2-1	-	-	TGTGCCAGCAGTGAACCCCGGGACACTTCCTACAATGAGCAGTTCTTC	CASSEPRDTSYNEQFF
TRBV4-1	TRBJ2-1	-	TRBD2	TGCGCCAGCAGCCAAGATTCAGGGACTAGCGGGCTAGACAATGAGCAGTTCTTC	CASSQDSGTSGLDNEQFF
TRBV11-2	TRBJ2-1	-	-	TGTGCCAGCAGCTTAGTGGTCGGGAGCTCCTACAATGAGCAGTTCTTC	CASSLVVGSSYNEQFF
TRBV28	TRBJ1-2	-	-	TGTGCCAGCAGTTTAGGGGGGGGCTTTGGCTATGGCTACACCTTC	CASSLGGGFGYGYTF
TRBV11-3	TRBJ2-7	few	-	TGTGCCAGCAGCTTAGCAGGGAAGTCCTACGAGCAGTACTTC	CASSLAGKSYEQYF
TRBV5-1	TRBJ2-7	-	-	TGCGCCAGCAGCTTGCGAGGACAATCCGACGAGCAGTACTTC	CASSLRGQSDEQYF
TRBV27	TRBJ1-2	-	-	TGTGCCAGCAGTCCACAGGGAACGAACTATGGCTACACCTTC	CASSPQGTNYGYTF
TRBV5-4	TRBJ2-1	once	-	TGTGCCAGCAGCTTGGCGGTGAACAATGAGCAGTTCTTC	CASSLAVNNEQFF
TRBV6-5	TRBJ1-2	-	-	TGTGCCAGCAAATGGGGCATAGAAGATGGCTACACCTTC	CASKWGIEDGYTF
TRBV14	TRBJ2-5	-	-	TGTGCCAGCAGCCTTCACCCGAATGAGGAGACCCAGTACTTC	CASSLHPNEETQYF
TRBV5-4	TRBJ1-2	-	-	TGTGCCAGCAGCTTGGGGGCAGTTGGCTACACCTTC	CASSLGAVGYTF
TRBV19	TRBJ2-2	-	-	TGTGCCAGTAGTAGTCCGGGGAGGCGACAAAGGGAGCTGTTTTTT	CASSSPGRRQRELFF
TRBV7-9	TRBJ2-3	-	-	TGTGCCAGCAGCTTTCGTCTTTCTCAGGATACGCAGTATTTT	CASSFRLSQDTQYF
TRBV7-2	TRBJ2-7	-	TRBD1	TGTGCCAGCAGCCGGGACAGGGGAGGGCAGTACTTC	CASSRDRGGQYF
TRBV19	TRBJ2-5	-	TRBD2	TGTGCCAGTAGTTCGGTGCCGGGGGGGCAAGAGACCCAGTACTTC	CASSSVPGGQETQYF
TRBV27	TRBJ1-1	few	-	TGTGCCAGCAGTTTAAGGGCAGGGCCTGAAGCTTTCTTT	CASSLRAGPEAFF